A single sample gave rise to the 20 T cell receptor beta chains below, sequenced in a study of human T cells and chemical hapten exposure. TCRdb analysed the RACE reads with MiXCR anew, one entry per CDR3 protein. The repertoire holds tens of thousands of distinct CDR3 sequences, more than 7.5% seen once, with roughly 8.8% in the top ten. Time point given: pre-sensitization, week 0. Treatment noted: therapeutic diphenylcyclopropenone sensitization with weekly scalp DPC. The source material was whole blood, sampled in connection with sensitization to the hapten diphenylcyclopropenone (DPC). Receptors were obtained from a man aged 35 to 55 with alopecia areata. Some clones in this sample may be carry-over from other donors' samples.

The sample holds a few counts of this clonotype. Here the CDR3 DNA reads TGTGCCAGCAGTGTAGATAGCGGGGGGGGCCCTGCCGAGCAGTACTTC. Its translation is CASSVDSGGGPAEQYF. The chain recombines TRBV2 with TRBJ2-7; 11 bases agree with TRBD2. CDR1 and CDR2 (germline): SNHLY, FYNNEI. V was clipped by 4 bases and J by 6 bases; unmatched bases: 11. The CDR3 is 16 amino acids. The whole variable domain, filled in from reference TRBV2 and TRBJ2-7, reads EPEVTQTPSHQVTQMGQEVILRCVPISNHLYFYWYRQILGQKVEFLVSFYNNEISEKSEIFDDQFSVERPDGSNFTLKIRSTKLEDSAMYFCASSVDSGGGPAEQYFGPGTRLTVT.

The chain employs TRBV7-9 and TRBJ2-1, with 10 bases lining up with TRBD2. J lost 5 bases, V lost 5 bases, and 27 bases had no gene match. Germline values: CDR1 SEHNR, CDR2 FQNEAQ (reference sequence). This CDR3 spans 22 amino acids. The CDR3 loop reads CASSPPPLLLAGVGWVNNEQFF. The CDR3 DNA reads TGTGCCAGCAGCCCCCCCCCCCTCTTGCTAGCGGGAGTAGGGTGGGTTAACAATGAGCAGTTCTTC.

In this sample, this clonotype turned up many times. This chain uses TRBV27 with TRBJ2-7; 7 positions match TRBD1. The junction had 5 bases not matched to a gene; V was cut back by 4 bases and J by 2 bases. CDR3 size: 14 residues. Per the germline V gene, CDR1 is MNHEY and CDR2 is SMNVEV (reference sequence). The DNA of the CDR3 is TGTGCCAGCAGTTCTAGACAGGGCCCCTACGAGCAGTACTTC. Protein product: CASSSRQGPYEQYF.

This clonotype was detected many times. The chain joins TRBV11-2 to TRBJ2-2; D unresolved. Trimming shortened V by 2 bases and J by 0 bases, and 1 base separated the two germline ends. In germline, CDR1 is SGHAT, CDR2 FQNNGV. The CDR3 spans 13 residues. Here the CDR3 DNA reads TGTGCCAGCAGCTTAACGAACACCGGGGAGCTGTTTTTT. It is translated as CASSLTNTGELFF.

This clonotype was seen repeatedly, ten times or more. This chain links TRBV29-1 with TRBJ1-2; D is unclear. This CDR3 comprises 13 residues. The V and J ends lost 7 bases and 7 bases respectively, with 19 bases between them. The germline V gene has CDR1 SQVTM and CDR2 ANQGSEA. The CDR3 sequence is CSAFGTPRSGYTF. The CDR3 bases are TGCAGCGCCTTTGGTACCCCGCGTAGTGGCTACACCTTC.

V and J are TRBV20-1 and TRBJ2-1, with 8 bases matching TRBD2. This CDR3 spans 15 amino acids. J lost 6 bases, V lost 0 bases, and 7 bases had no gene match. Germline CDR1 and CDR2: DFQATT and SNEGSKA (reference sequence). As DNA, the CDR3 is TGCAGTGCTAGAGAGTTGACTAGCGTCGGCAATGAGCAGTTCTTC. Translated, it gives CSARELTSVGNEQFF.

This clonotype was counted only a few times. The chain recombines TRBV20-1 with TRBJ2-5; 8 bases line up with TRBD2. V shed 3 bases, J shed 4 bases, and the junction held 4 bases outside the gene matches. Germline CDR1 and CDR2: DFQATT and SNEGSKA (reference sequence). CDR3 length equals 13 residues. The CDR3 spells CSARYSGRETQYF. The DNA of the CDR3 is TGCAGTGCTAGGTACAGCGGGAGAGAGACCCAGTACTTC.

V and J are TRBV15 and TRBJ2-7; D not certain. CDR3 size: 13 residues. Trimming left V 0 bases short and J 6 bases short, with 9 bases between. From germline, CDR1 is LNHNV and CDR2 YYDKDF (reference sequence). The CDR3 reads CATSRDLGSEQYF. As DNA, the CDR3 is TGTGCCACCAGCAGAGATCTGGGTTCCGAGCAGTACTTC.

V and J are TRBV29-1 and TRBJ1-2; 7 bases align to TRBD1. The CDR3 covers 12 residues. With 6 bases clipped from V and 2 bases from J, the junction kept 3 bases outside the gene matches. Germline CDR1 SQVTM, CDR2 ANQGSEA. This CDR3 is CSVMGQNYGYTF. DNA of the CDR3: TGCAGCGTAATGGGACAGAACTATGGCTACACCTTC. The complete variable domain, with remaining parts taken from reference TRBV29-1 and TRBJ1-2, reads SAVISQKPSRDICQRGTSLTIQCQVDSQVTMMFWYRQQPGQSLTLIATANQGSEATYESGFVIDKFPISRPNLTFSTLTVSNMSPEDSSIYLCSVMGQNYGYTFGSGTRLTVV.

This clonotype has only a few counts. The chain has TRBV5-6 and TRBJ2-7; D possibly corresponds to TRBD2 (5 bases). The CDR3 is made up of 14 amino acids. The V gene's germline CDR1 is SGHDT and CDR2 YYEEEE. With 7 bases removed from V and 7 bases from J, the gap between germline ends came to 21 bases. CDR3 sequence (DNA): TGTGCCAGCTCAATGGACTTCTCCCCGGGGGAGCAGTACTTC. It encodes CASSMDFSPGEQYF.

This clonotype occurred many times. CDR3 DNA sequence: TGTGCCAGCAGCTTAGGACAGGGGAATCCCCAGTACTTC. As protein: CASSLGQGNPQYF. The chain uses TRBV7-9 and TRBJ2-5; TRBD1 aligns across 8 bases. With 1 base clipped from V and 9 bases from J, the junction kept 4 bases outside the gene matches. This CDR3 contains 13 residues. Germline values: CDR1 SEHNR, CDR2 FQNEAQ (reference sequence). Using reference TRBV7-9 and TRBJ2-5 for the parts outside the CDR3, the full variable domain is DTGVSQNPRHKITKRGQNVTFRCDPISEHNRLYWYRQTLGQGPEFLTYFQNEAQLEKSRLLSDRFSAERPKGSFSTLEIQRTEQGDSAMYLCASSLGQGNPQYFGPGTRLLVL.

The table lists this clonotype with a few counts. The gene calls are TRBV14 and TRBJ1-4; 7 nucleotides match TRBD1. CDR1 and CDR2 (germline): SGHDN, FVKESK. The CDR3 sequence is 15 residues long. V lost 3 bases and J lost 5; bases outside the gene matches: 6. CDR3 sequence reads: CASSHIIQGNEKLFF. The CDR3 DNA is TGTGCCAGCAGCCATATAATACAGGGGAATGAAAAACTGTTTTTT.

The chain links TRBV3-1 to TRBJ2-2; TRBD1 matches at 9 bases. Germline-derived CDR1 and CDR2 are LGHDT and YNNKEL (reference sequence). This CDR3 has 17 residues. V gave up 3 bases and J gave up 6 bases; unmatched junction bases: 11. The CDR3 bases are TGTGCCAGCAGCCAGACCCGACCAGACAGGGGGGCCGGGGAGCTGTTTTTT. Translated, it gives CASSQTRPDRGAGELFF.

V usage is TRBV5-6 and J usage is TRBJ1-5; D call uncertain. V lost 5 bases and J lost 5, with 11 bases in between. Germline CDR1 and CDR2: SGHDT and YYEEEE. CDR3 length: 13 amino acids. CDR3 loop: CASSRRLDQPQHF. In nucleotides, the CDR3 is TGTGCCAGCAGTCGACGGTTAGATCAGCCCCAGCATTTT.

The CDR3 region is CAWIRSGASTDTQYF. DNA for the CDR3: TGTGCCTGGATAAGGAGCGGGGCTAGCACAGATACGCAGTATTTT. This chain connects TRBV30 to TRBJ2-3, with 7 nucleotides matching TRBD2. CDR1 is GTSNPN and CDR2 is SVGIG in the germline V gene (reference sequence). J lost 0 bases, V lost 4 bases, and 7 bases had no gene match. CDR3 length: 15 amino acids.

The chain is built from TRBV11-2 and TRBJ2-7; D might be TRBD2 (6 bases). The CDR3 extends over 14 amino acids. Germline CDR1 is SGHAT and CDR2 is FQNNGV. Trimming removed 5 bases at V and 4 bases at J, with 15 bases between. This chain's CDR3 is CASSRLDGGYEQYF. The CDR3 region has the DNA TGTGCCAGCAGCCGCTTGGACGGAGGGTACGAGCAGTACTTC. The whole variable domain, filled in from reference TRBV11-2 and TRBJ2-7, reads EAGVAQSPRYKIIEKRQSVAFWCNPISGHATLYWYQQILGQGPKLLIQFQNNGVVDDSQLPKDRFSAERLKGVDSTLKIQPAKLEDSAVYLCASSRLDGGYEQYFGPGTRLTVT.

This clonotype was detected many times. This chain links TRBV9 with TRBJ2-3, with 11 bases that match TRBD2. The V segment lost 0 bases and the J segment 5 bases; nucleotides outside the gene matches: 2. Germline V gene lookup returns CDR1 SGDLS and CDR2 YYNGEE. CDR3 length: 15 residues. The CDR3 nucleotides read TGTGCCAGCAGCGTAGGGGGGACTAGCGGAGATACGCAGTATTTT. Protein: CASSVGGTSGDTQYF.

The CDR3 region is CASSRPGLQSYNEQFF. Here the CDR3 DNA reads TGTGCCAGTAGTCGCCCGGGACTACAATCCTACAATGAGCAGTTCTTC. This chain connects TRBV19 to TRBJ2-1; 7 nucleotides align to TRBD2. J gave up 1 base and V 5 bases, and 8 bases lay outside the gene matches. The germline V gene has CDR1 LNHDA and CDR2 SQIVND (reference sequence). The CDR3 runs 16 residues.

This clonotype was seen a handful of times. J is TRBJ1-1 and V is TRBV7-9; TRBD1 aligns across 8 bases. The CDR3 is made up of 15 amino acids. V shed 1 base and J 5 bases; nucleotides not matched to a gene: 6. Per germline, CDR1 SEHNR and CDR2 FQNEAQ (reference sequence). The CDR3 bases are TGTGCCAGCAGCTTAGGGGCCGGGGACAGGACTGAAGCTTTCTTT. Amino acids: CASSLGAGDRTEAFF. The entire variable domain, with the rest obtained from reference TRBV7-9 and TRBJ1-1, is as follows: DTGVSQNPRHKITKRGQNVTFRCDPISEHNRLYWYRQTLGQGPEFLTYFQNEAQLEKSRLLSDRFSAERPKGSFSTLEIQRTEQGDSAMYLCASSLGAGDRTEAFFGQGTRLTVV.

Only a few counts were recorded for this clonotype. This chain uses TRBV9 with TRBJ2-3, with 11 bases aligning to TRBD2. The V and J ends lost 0 bases and 6 bases, in that order; junction bases with no gene match: 12. Germline CDR1 is SGDLS and CDR2 is YYNGEE. CDR3 size: 18 residues. The CDR3 DNA follows: TGTGCCAGCAGCGTAGCTTGGGGGACTAGCGGAAAGGGGGATACGCAGTATTTT. This gives the protein CASSVAWGTSGKGDTQYF.